Listed below are T cell receptor beta chains from one sample, sequenced in a study of blood T cell repertoires in COVID-19. The protocol was immunoSEQ multiplex PCR, while the TCRdb copy is restricted to in-frame clones and leaves out a portion. The table lists around 120,000 clones, around 80% of them singletons. The sample comprised peripheral blood. These receptors originate from a man between 65 and 85 years old with acute or convalescent COVID-19. Both conserved end residues are part of each CDR3. A D gene is named only where the DNA matches it firmly. For some rows the clone size is stated as once, few or many, or as a class when expanded; others skip it.

clone_size,j_call,d_call,v_call,cdr3_aa,cdr3_nt
-,TRBJ1-5,-,TRBV7-9,CASSLSGGGRNQPQHF,TGTGCCAGCAGCTTAAGTGGGGGCGGTCGCAATCAGCCCCAGCATTTT
once,TRBJ2-7,TRBD1,TRBV13,CASSLERDSSSYEQYF,TGTGCCAGCAGCTTAGAACGGGACAGTAGCTCCTACGAGCAGTACTTC
-,TRBJ2-1,TRBD2,TRBV7-9,CASSASGGARNEQFF,TGTGCCAGCAGCGCCAGCGGGGGGGCCCGCAATGAGCAGTTCTTC
-,TRBJ2-5,TRBD2,TRBV5-1,CASSSFLAGGAETQYF,TGCGCCAGCAGCTCCTTTTTAGCGGGGGGGGCCGAGACCCAGTACTTC
-,TRBJ1-1,-,TRBV18,CASSPRGLRNTEAFF,TGTGCCAGCTCACCTAGGGGACTAAGGAACACTGAAGCTTTCTTT
-,TRBJ1-2,TRBD1,TRBV7-3,CASSSTATGSGYTF,TGTGCCAGCAGCTCGACCGCGACAGGGAGTGGCTACACCTTC
once,TRBJ2-5,-,TRBV5-1,CASSLARGLNEGETQYF,TGCGCCAGCAGCTTGGCCCGAGGACTGAACGAAGGGGAGACCCAGTACTTC
-,TRBJ1-4,-,TRBV5-6,CASSFSATNEKLFF,TGTGCCAGCAGCTTTTCCGCAACTAATGAAAAACTGTTTTTT
-,TRBJ1-6,-,TRBV5-5,CASTRVGSSYNSPLHF,TGTGCCAGCACCCGGGTAGGGAGCTCCTATAATTCACCCCTCCACTTT
-,TRBJ2-2,TRBD2,TRBV4-1,CASSQSGGLANTGELFF,TGCGCCAGCAGCCAAAGCGGGGGCCTAGCGAACACCGGGGAGCTGTTTTTT
-,TRBJ2-3,-,TRBV9,CASSVASGLSTDTQYF,TGTGCCAGCAGCGTAGCGTCCGGACTGAGCACAGATACGCAGTATTTT
-,TRBJ1-6,-,TRBV6-5,CASSSEGGGSPLHF,TGTGCCAGCAGTTCGGAGGGTGGTGGTTCACCCCTCCACTTT
-,TRBJ1-2,-,TRBV9,CASSVVPGRDYGYTF,TGTGCCAGCAGCGTAGTTCCAGGGCGTGACTATGGCTACACCTTC
-,TRBJ2-7,TRBD1,TRBV4-1,CASSQSGTGKQYF,TGCGCCAGCAGCCAATCCGGGACAGGGAAGCAGTACTTC
few,TRBJ1-5,TRBD1,TRBV19,CASSPGTGRYGNQPQHF,TGTGCCAGTAGTCCCGGGACAGGGAGATATGGCAATCAGCCCCAGCATTTT
once,TRBJ1-1,TRBD1,TRBV6-5,CASSRGTDRNTEAFF,TGTGCCAGCAGTAGAGGGACAGATCGGAACACTGAAGCTTTCTTT
-,TRBJ2-2,TRBD1,TRBV3-1/TRBV3-2,CASSPYPPRGHSGELFF,TGTGCCAGCAGCCCATACCCTCCCAGGGGGCACAGCGGGGAGCTGTTTTTT
few,TRBJ2-1,TRBD2,TRBV27,CASSPNSSGGPYNEQFF,TGTGCCAGCAGTCCTAATTCGAGCGGGGGCCCATACAATGAGCAGTTCTTC
once,TRBJ2-7,TRBD2,TRBV9,CASSTYGGMGYEQYF,TGTGCCAGCAGCACCTACGGGGGGATGGGCTACGAGCAGTACTTC
-,TRBJ2-2,TRBD2,TRBV28,CASSLGGVNTGELFF,TGTGCCAGCAGCCTCGGGGGGGTCAACACCGGGGAGCTGTTTTTT
-,TRBJ2-2,-,TRBV5-1,CASGEGANTGELFF,TGCGCCAGCGGGGAAGGGGCCAACACCGGGGAGCTGTTTTTT
-,TRBJ1-4,-,TRBV7-9,CASSSGNEKLFF,TGTGCCAGCAGCTCAGGGAATGAAAAACTGTTTTTT
-,TRBJ2-7,-,TRBV5-1,CASSLNSNEQYF,TGCGCCAGCAGCTTGAACAGTAACGAGCAGTACTTC
few,TRBJ1-5,-,TRBV28,CASREGLFQPQHF,TGTGCCAGCAGAGAGGGTCTGTTTCAGCCCCAGCATTTT
-,TRBJ1-4,TRBD1,TRBV28,CASNRDREVNEKLFF,TGTGCCAGCAATAGGGACAGAGAGGTTAATGAAAAACTGTTTTTT
-,TRBJ1-1,-,TRBV6-5,CASSYGGANTEAFF,TGTGCCAGCAGTTACGGGGGGGCTAACACTGAAGCTTTCTTT
-,TRBJ2-1,-,TRBV5-1,CASSLQGEDYNEQFF,TGCGCCAGCAGCTTGCAGGGGGAGGACTACAATGAGCAGTTCTTC
-,TRBJ2-1,TRBD2,TRBV3-1/TRBV3-2,CASSQQGLAGGNNEQFF,TGTGCCAGCAGCCAACAGGGACTAGCGGGGGGAAACAATGAGCAGTTCTTC
once,TRBJ2-3,-,TRBV28,CASSLLGTLGDTQYF,TGTGCCAGCAGTTTATTGGGGACTCTTGGAGATACGCAGTATTTT
-,TRBJ1-2,-,TRBV2,CASSENRSYGYTF,TGTGCCAGCAGTGAAAATCGGAGCTATGGCTACACCTTC
-,TRBJ1-3,-,TRBV28,CATCLLGASGNTIYF,TGTGCCACGTGTTTGCTGGGGGCATCTGGAAACACCATATATTTT
-,TRBJ1-2,TRBD1,TRBV6-1,CASSDLRRTGWAGYGYTF,TGTGCCAGCAGTGATCTAAGGCGGACAGGGTGGGCGGGCTATGGCTACACCTTC
-,TRBJ1-6,TRBD1,TRBV19,CASSPGTGLNSPLHF,TGTGCCAGTAGTCCCGGGACAGGGCTCAATTCACCCCTCCACTTT
-,TRBJ1-2,-,TRBV2,CASRDDGFHPSVSYTF,TGTGCCAGCAGAGACGACGGGTTCCACCCCTCCGTGAGCTACACCTTC
-,TRBJ1-2,-,TRBV6-1,CASSESPGPYGYTF,TGTGCCAGCAGTGAATCCCCAGGGCCCTATGGCTACACCTTC
few,TRBJ1-3,-,TRBV5-1,CASRSGISGNTIYF,TGCGCCAGCAGATCGGGGATCTCTGGAAACACCATATATTTT
-,TRBJ1-2,TRBD1,TRBV6-6,CASTRGQGAGGYTF,TGTGCCAGCACCCGGGGACAGGGGGCTGGTGGCTACACCTTC
once,TRBJ2-7,-,TRBV25-1,CASSEAGIHEQYF,TGTGCCAGCAGTGAAGCGGGGATCCACGAGCAGTACTTC
-,TRBJ2-1,TRBD2,TRBV7-9,CASSLPPGRGGRNEQFF,TGTGCCAGCAGCTTGCCCCCTGGGCGGGGGGGCAGGAATGAGCAGTTCTTC
-,TRBJ2-5,-,TRBV5-6,CASSLPSGETQYF,TGTGCCAGCAGCTTGCCCTCGGGGGAGACCCAGTACTTC
-,TRBJ2-5,TRBD2,TRBV24-1,CATSSASGGGETQYF,TGTGCCACCAGTTCGGCTAGCGGGGGAGGGGAGACCCAGTACTTC
-,TRBJ2-1,TRBD1,TRBV5-1,CASSLIGQDYNEQFF,TGCGCCAGCAGCTTAATTGGACAGGACTACAATGAGCAGTTCTTC
-,TRBJ2-3,TRBD2,TRBV5-1,CASSHGTSRDTQYF,TGCGCCAGCAGCCACGGGACTAGCAGGGATACGCAGTATTTT
-,TRBJ1-2,-,TRBV4-1,CASSQLFRGPNYGYTF,TGCGCCAGCAGCCAACTATTCAGGGGACCTAACTATGGCTACACCTTC
-,TRBJ1-5,-,TRBV2,CASSQVTRGNQPQHF,TGTGCCAGCAGTCAAGTCACTCGGGGCAATCAGCCCCAGCATTTT